Presented here are 20 T cell receptor beta chains from one specimen sequenced in a study of vaccination and CD4 T cells after COVID-19 (dated 2022 in TCRdb). Library method: PCR. TCRdb names Illumina iSeq 100 as the instrument used. At the Johns Hopkins FTIC core, DNA from the cultured CD4+ T cells underwent TCR sequencing with the Oncomine TCR Beta short-read assay. TCRdb reprocessed the public reads (quality trimming at Q25 with fastp, clone calling with MiXCR) and kept in-frame beta chains. Every entry covers one CDR3 protein and lists the most common genes and DNA from its rows. This sample comprises around 15,000 distinct CDR3 sequences, around 58% of them detected only once. Around 10% of the sample is held by the ten biggest clonotypes. No antigen has been identified for these receptors. The treatment or condition label on this specimen signifies: roughly ten-day PBMC culture with coronavirus spike peptide pools or control peptides (ViraFEST assay).

Specimen: CD4+ T cells from blood, cultured in vitro. These receptors all come from a human donor who had recovered from COVID-19.

This chain links TRBV21-1 with TRBJ2-3; the table's D gene call, TRBD1, was not cross checked with the DNA. TRBV21-1 is a pseudogene segment. CDR3 length: 11 amino acids. CDR3 DNA sequence: TGTGCCAGCAGCAACCTGTATACGCAGTATTTT. Its translation: CASSNLYTQYF.

This clonotype was observed once. This chain joins TRBV2 and TRBJ1-5; perhaps TRBD1 as D (6 bases). V lost 8 bases, J lost 7 bases, and 21 bases lay in between. The CDR3 loop spans 15 amino acids. Looked up from germline, CDR1 is SNHLY and CDR2 is FYNNEI. The CDR3 region is CASHRGAGVGQPQHF. CDR3 sequence (DNA): TGTGCCAGCCATCGGGGGGCAGGGGTGGGCCAGCCCCAGCATTTT.

V usage is TRBV7-6 and J usage is TRBJ1-3, with D unclear. CDR1 is SGHVS, CDR2 FNYEAQ, per germline. The CDR3 runs 14 residues. V was cut by 4 bases and J by 0 bases, with 7 bases left in between. CDR3 sequence: CASSSTRSGNTIYF. The CDR3, as DNA: TGTGCCAGCAGCTCCACGCGCTCTGGAAACACCATATATTTT.

This clonotype was observed a few times. The chain recombines TRBV10-3 with TRBJ2-5, with 7 bases matching TRBD1. The CDR3 spans 15 residues. Per the germline V gene, CDR1 is ENHRY and CDR2 is SYGVKD. J was trimmed by 3 bases and V by 3 bases; bases with no gene match: 7. As DNA, the CDR3 is TGTGCCATCAGTGACCGGGACAGAACTGAAGAGACCCAGTACTTC. This translates into CAISDRDRTEETQYF.

V usage is TRBV20-1 and J usage is TRBJ2-2, with TRBD2 matching over 10 bases. Germline V gene sequence: CDR1 DFQATT, CDR2 SNEGSKA (reference sequence). J was trimmed by 5 bases and V by 3 bases; bases with no gene match: 9. The CDR3 sequence is 16 residues long. The CDR3 sequence is CSASAPSGRATGELFF. The CDR3 DNA reads TGCAGTGCTAGCGCTCCTAGCGGGAGAGCTACCGGGGAGCTGTTTTTT.

This clonotype was counted a single time. V and J are TRBV28 and TRBJ2-2; D gene uncertain. CDR1 is MDHEN and CDR2 is SYDVKM in the germline V gene. The V end was cut by 5 bases, the J end by 1 base, with 5 bases between. The CDR3 length is 13 residues. The CDR3 sequence is CASSAVNTGELFF. CDR3 bases: TGTGCCAGCAGTGCTGTGAACACCGGGGAGCTGTTTTTT.

This chain uses TRBV12-3 or TRBV12-4 with TRBJ1-2; the match to TRBD1 covers 8 bases. The CDR3 loop spans 13 amino acids. Trimming took 6 bases from V and 7 from J; bases not matched to a gene: 7. CDR3 protein: CASRATGGGGYTF. Written as DNA, the CDR3 is TGTGCCAGCAGGGCAACAGGGGGAGGTGGCTACACCTTC.

V usage is TRBV7-2 and J usage is TRBJ2-5, with 7 positions matching TRBD1. Trimming cost V 5 bases and J 0 bases; bases outside gene matches: 9. This CDR3 has 16 residues. Germline V gene lookup returns CDR1 SGHTA and CDR2 FQGNSA. CDR3 amino acids: CASSPGTVLYQETQYF. The CDR3, as DNA: TGTGCCAGCAGCCCCGGGACAGTTTTGTACCAAGAGACCCAGTACTTC.

V gene TRBV5-1 combines with J gene TRBJ1-5; tentative D call: TRBD1 (5 bases). The germline gives CDR1 SGHRS, CDR2 YFSETQ. Deletions cut 4 bases from V and 4 bases from J, with 15 bases between. This CDR3 spans 15 amino acids. As DNA, the CDR3 is TGCGCCAGCAGCCCCGGATGGGGGATGAATCAGCCCCAGCATTTT. Its protein product is CASSPGWGMNQPQHF.

The chain combines TRBV5-3 with TRBJ1-6, with 7 positions matching TRBD1. TRBV5-3 is designated an ORF whose function remains uncertain. The V and J ends lost 3 bases and 5 bases, in that order; junction bases with no gene match: 17. The CDR3 runs 19 residues. CDR3 loop: CARSSLSDMDRTHNSPLHF. In nucleotides, the CDR3 is TGTGCCAGAAGCTCCCTCTCCGATATGGACAGGACTCATAATTCACCCCTCCACTTT.

The chain links TRBV20-1 to TRBJ2-3, with 8 bases lining up with TRBD2. The CDR3 sequence is 15 residues long. Per germline, CDR1 DFQATT and CDR2 SNEGSKA (reference sequence). The trim removed 1 base at V and 4 bases at J, leaving 7 bases unmatched. CDR3 protein: CSARGPAGVADTQYF. In nucleotides, the CDR3 is TGCAGTGCTAGAGGTCCAGCGGGAGTAGCAGATACGCAGTATTTT.

The rearrangement uses TRBV19 and TRBJ1-2, with D perhaps matching TRBD1 (5 bases). Germline loops: CDR1 LNHDA, CDR2 SQIVND (reference sequence). The CDR3 runs 15 residues. Trimming shortened V by 7 bases and J by 3 bases, and 18 bases separated the two germline ends. CDR3 residues: CASTQMTEGDYGYTF. In DNA, the CDR3 is TGTGCCAGTACCCAAATGACAGAAGGTGACTATGGCTACACCTTC.

V is TRBV6-1 and J is TRBJ2-1; the match to TRBD2 covers 7 bases. The CDR3 contains 13 residues. J lost 4 bases, V lost 6 bases, and 3 bases had no gene match. Germline values: CDR1 MNHNS, CDR2 SASEGT. In nucleotides, the CDR3 is TGTGCCAGCAGGTTAGCGGGTTACAATGAGCAGTTCTTC. As protein: CASRLAGYNEQFF.

The CDR3 bases are TGTGCCACCAGCAGAGACCTGACAACTGAAGCTTTCTTT. Translation gives CATSRDLTTEAFF. The rearrangement links TRBV15 to TRBJ1-1, with D unresolved. Germline V lookup: CDR1 LNHNV, CDR2 YYDKDF (reference sequence). Trimming took off 0 bases at V and 5 bases at J, with 7 bases between the two ends. This CDR3 region has 13 residues.

The genes are TRBV19 and TRBJ1-1; no clear D. The CDR3 loop spans 12 amino acids. V was trimmed by 0 bases and J by 10 bases, leaving 9 bases between them. Germline lookup yields CDR1 LNHDA and CDR2 SQIVND (reference sequence). CDR3 loop: CASSIDSAGAFF. CDR3 nucleotide sequence: TGTGCCAGTAGTATAGATTCTGCGGGAGCTTTCTTT.

V gene TRBV27 combines with J gene TRBJ2-1; TRBD2 agrees at 8 bases. Looked up from germline, CDR1 is MNHEY and CDR2 is SMNVEV (reference sequence). The CDR3 totals 12 residues. V trimming: 7 bases; J trimming: 15 bases; junction bases outside the gene matches: 11. DNA of the CDR3: TGTGCCAGCACTTCCCTGGGACTAGAAACGTTCTTC. Encoded protein: CASTSLGLETFF.

The gene calls are TRBV20-1 and TRBJ1-1, with a tentative D call TRBD1 (5 bases). The CDR3 is 12 amino acids. V lost 3 bases and J lost 3, with 8 bases in between. Looked up from germline, CDR1 is DFQATT and CDR2 is SNEGSKA (reference sequence). The CDR3 is CSASIQDTEAFF. The DNA for the CDR3 is TGCAGTGCTAGCATACAGGACACTGAAGCTTTCTTT.

Points on this clonotype: The junction departs from germline at one end; a sequencing error may be responsible. The rearrangement uses TRBV6-5 and TRBJ1-3; D unresolved. CDR3 length equals 15 residues. Germline CDR1 MNHEY, CDR2 SVGAGI. CDR3 amino acids: CASNYSSGLGNTIYF. The CDR3 nucleotides read TGTGCCAGCAATTACTCGTCAGGTCTTGGAAACACCATATATTTT.

This clonotype was recorded a few times. This chain joins TRBV2 and TRBJ1-2; D possibly corresponds to TRBD1 (6 bases). V was pared by 1 base and J by 4 bases, with 10 bases between. CDR1 and CDR2 (germline): SNHLY, FYNNEI. This CDR3 is 14 amino acids long. CDR3 region: CASSEGGQVYGYTF. CDR3 DNA sequence: TGTGCCAGCAGTGAAGGGGGGCAGGTCTATGGCTACACCTTC.

The rearrangement uses TRBV6-1 and TRBJ2-7; the D gene is possibly TRBD2 (5 bases). The V end lost 8 bases, the J end lost 9 bases, and 8 bases lay between the germline ends. CDR3 length equals 9 residues. Per germline, CDR1 MNHNS and CDR2 SASEGT. Here the CDR3 DNA reads TGTGCCAGCTTCGGGGTGCAGTACTTC. Its translation is CASFGVQYF.